These 2 T cell receptor beta chains came from one sample sequenced in a study of shared clonotypes between healthy human individuals. Profiled with immunoSEQ multiplex PCR; TCRdb holds only in-frame clones, not every one. Found here are about 2.4 million clones, more than 85% of them singletons; the top ten hold roughly 0.39%. Sequenced: naive CD4+ T cells from PBMCs. Subset here: CD45RA+ positively selected. The receptors come from a young man in good health. Some clones in this sample may be carry-over from other donors' samples.

Points on this clone: Other DNA sequences in the same sample also yield this CDR3. J is TRBJ1-1 and V is TRBV2, with TRBD1 as a possible D gene (5 bases). The CDR3 consists of 14 residues. Trimming removed 4 bases from V and 3 bases from J, with 12 bases in between. The germline CDR1 and CDR2 sequences are SNHLY and FYNNEI. CDR3 region: CASSVEDTYTEAFF. CDR3 bases: TGTGCCAGCAGTGTTGAGGACACCTACACTGAAGCTTTCTTT.

J is TRBJ2-7 and V is TRBV4-1, with TRBD2 identical over 13 bases. The CDR3 consists of 15 residues. The germline V gene has CDR1 MGHRA and CDR2 YSYEKL. Germline trimming cut 6 bases from V and 0 bases from J; bases unmatched to any gene: 2. The CDR3 DNA sequence: TGCGCCAGCAGGAGGACTAGCGGGAGCTCCTACGAGCAGTACTTC. It codes for CASRRTSGSSYEQYF.